The clone carrying this T cell receptor beta chain occurred many times. Its matching antigen is unknown. The CDR3 is made up of 13 amino acids. Germline CDR1 reads DFQATT; CDR2 reads SNEGSKA (reference sequence). V was clipped by 3 bases and J by 7 bases, with 14 bases between them. Researchers tagged individual cDNA molecules with unique molecular identifiers. TCRdb reprocessed the 5' RACE reads via MiXCR and lists one record per CDR3 protein. The sample yields roughly 71,000 distinct CDR3 sequences, around 14% seen once. The data belong to a study of early T cells in non-severe SARS-CoV-2 infection. Whole-study context: Chains were unpaired, as sequencing was done on bulk RNA from unsorted whole blood. General observations from the study: VDJdb-based matching was biased toward anti-spike CD8 responses and missed private and CD4 specificities.

Source material: whole blood. The rearrangement links TRBV20-1 to TRBJ2-3; D not resolved. The source is an adult who was a healthcare worker with PCR-confirmed SARS-CoV-2 infection or an uninfected control (not recorded which). In DNA form, the CDR3 reads TGCAGTGCTAGCGACGTGGGCCCATATACGCAGTATTTT. Protein product: CSASDVGPYTQYF.